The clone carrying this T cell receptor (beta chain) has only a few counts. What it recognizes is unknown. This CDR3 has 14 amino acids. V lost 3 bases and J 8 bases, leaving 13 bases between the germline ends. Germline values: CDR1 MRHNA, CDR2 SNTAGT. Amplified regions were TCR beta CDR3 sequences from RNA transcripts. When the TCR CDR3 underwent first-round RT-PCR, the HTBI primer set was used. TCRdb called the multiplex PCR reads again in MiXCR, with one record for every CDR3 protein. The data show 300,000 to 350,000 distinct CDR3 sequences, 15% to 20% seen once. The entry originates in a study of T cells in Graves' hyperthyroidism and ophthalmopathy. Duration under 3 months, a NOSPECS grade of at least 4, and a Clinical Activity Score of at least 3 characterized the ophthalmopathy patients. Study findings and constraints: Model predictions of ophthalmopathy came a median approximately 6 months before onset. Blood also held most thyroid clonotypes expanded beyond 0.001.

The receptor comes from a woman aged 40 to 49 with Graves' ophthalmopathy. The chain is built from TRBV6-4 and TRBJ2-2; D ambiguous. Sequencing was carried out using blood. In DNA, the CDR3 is TGTGCCAGCAGTGAGGATTCTGAGGCGGGGGAGCTGTTTTTT. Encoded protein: CASSEDSEAGELFF.